Following are 24 T cell receptor beta chains from one sample sequenced in a study of blood T cell repertoires in COVID-19. The protocol was immunoSEQ multiplex PCR, while the TCRdb copy is restricted to in-frame clones and leaves out a portion. Among fewer than 110,000 clones, 87% were seen once, and the ten largest hold around 3.1%. Material for sequencing was peripheral blood. Receptors were obtained from a man aged 45 to 65 in a cohort sampled during active COVID-19.

The rearrangement links TRBV11-1 to TRBJ2-1; 7 nucleotides align to TRBD2. CDR1 is SGHAT and CDR2 is FQDESV in the germline V gene (reference sequence). This CDR3 region has 10 residues. CDR3 loop: CALGGNEQFF. CDR3 DNA sequence: TGTGCTCTGGGGGGGAATGAGCAGTTCTTC.

The CDR3 loop reads CASSLVAGGLDTQYF. The CDR3 bases are TGTGCCAGCAGCTTAGTGGCGGGGGGGCTCGATACGCAGTATTTT. The chain uses TRBV7-9 and TRBJ2-3; TRBD2 matches at 9 bases. This CDR3 is 15 amino acids long. V shed 1 base and J 6 bases; nucleotides not matched to a gene: 5. The germline V gene encodes CDR1 SEHNR and CDR2 FQNEAQ (reference sequence).

The rearrangement uses TRBV19 and TRBJ2-5; 9 nucleotides match TRBD2. Germline CDR1 LNHDA, CDR2 SQIVND (reference sequence). Germline trimming cut 2 bases from V and 7 bases from J; bases unmatched to any gene: 8. This CDR3 region has 15 residues. The CDR3 DNA is TGTGCCAGTAGTATAACTGGCGGGGGGGCTGGGACCCAGTACTTC. This codes for CASSITGGGAGTQYF.

The rearrangement uses TRBV5-6 and TRBJ2-1, with 7 bases identical to TRBD2. V lost 4 bases to trimming and J lost 1 base; unmatched junction nucleotides: 8. This CDR3 spans 16 amino acids. The germline V gene has CDR1 SGHDT and CDR2 YYEEEE. CDR3 sequence (DNA): TGTGCCAGCAGCCTAACTAGCGCGGCGTCCTACAATGAGCAGTTCTTC. It yields the protein CASSLTSAASYNEQFF. Full variable domain (missing parts from reference TRBV5-6 and TRBJ2-1): DAGVTQSPTHLIKTRGQQVTLRCSPKSGHDTVSWYQQALGQGPQFIFQYYEEEERQRGNFPDRFSGHQFPNYSSELNVNALLLGDSALYLCASSLTSAASYNEQFFGPGTRLTVL.

This clone was seen only once. The V call is TRBV11-2, the J call TRBJ2-1; D call uncertain. V lost 3 bases to trimming and J lost 0 bases, with 9 bases between them. The V gene's germline CDR1 is SGHAT and CDR2 FQNNGV. There are 15 residues in the CDR3. The DNA for the CDR3 is TGTGCCAGCAGCTTTCTCGCGTCCTCCTACAATGAGCAGTTCTTC. Protein product: CASSFLASSYNEQFF.

Turning to this clone: The junction differs from germline at one of its ends, possibly a read error. J is TRBJ2-2 and V is TRBV7-9; D possibly corresponds to TRBD2 (5 bases). CDR1 is SEHNR and CDR2 is FQNEAQ in the germline V gene (reference sequence). This CDR3 spans 17 amino acids. The CDR3 nucleotides read TGTGCCAGCAGCCCTCTCGCCGCTCGACGTAACACCGGGGAGCTATTTTTT. This gives the protein CASSPLAARRNTGELFF.

The V call is TRBV6-6, the J call TRBJ2-1; TRBD2 might be the D (6 bases). The germline V and J ends were trimmed by 8 bases and 0 bases, with 11 bases remaining between them. Germline CDR1 is MNHNY and CDR2 is SVGAGI (reference sequence). The CDR3 consists of 14 residues. The DNA of the CDR3 is TGTGCCAGCGCGGAGGGGAACTCCTACAATGAGCAGTTCTTC. Amino acids: CASAEGNSYNEQFF.

J is TRBJ1-2 and V is TRBV2, with 10 bases that match TRBD1. This CDR3 has 15 residues. Germline V gene sequence: CDR1 SNHLY, CDR2 FYNNEI. Trimming cost V 2 bases and J 7 bases; bases outside gene matches: 7. CDR3: CASSERDRGASGYTF. CDR3 coding DNA: TGTGCCAGCAGTGAACGGGACAGGGGAGCGAGTGGCTACACCTTC.

V gene TRBV19 combines with J gene TRBJ1-5, with D tentatively TRBD1 (6 bases). The CDR3 consists of 14 residues. Germline CDR1 is LNHDA and CDR2 is SQIVND (reference sequence). Between the trimmed V and J ends, which lost 4 bases and 0 bases, there was a span of 7 bases. CDR3 sequence: CASSTTGSNQPQHF. The CDR3 bases are TGTGCCAGTAGTACGACAGGTAGCAATCAGCCCCAGCATTTT.

This clone was recorded once. CDR3 bases: TGCAGCGGACAGGAAAACACTGAAGCTTTCTTT. Encoded protein: CSGQENTEAFF. The rearrangement uses TRBV29-1 and TRBJ1-1, with D possibly matching TRBD1 (6 bases). The germline V and J ends were trimmed by 7 bases and 2 bases, with 8 bases remaining between them. The CDR3 totals 11 residues. The germline CDR1 and CDR2 sequences are SQVTM and ANQGSEA.

This clone came up a few times. The chain carries TRBV28 and TRBJ1-5, with a weak D call TRBD1 (6 bases). The ends were cut back, 7 bases at V and 0 bases at J, with 10 bases in the middle. Germline-derived CDR1 and CDR2 are MDHEN and SYDVKM. The CDR3 loop spans 14 amino acids. The CDR3 loop is CASNGGSSNQPQHF. The CDR3 DNA reads TGTGCCAGCAATGGGGGCTCTAGCAATCAGCCCCAGCATTTT.

As to this clone: The sample holds other DNA sequences that translate to the same CDR3. The chain recombines TRBV7-2 with TRBJ2-1; 11 positions agree with TRBD2. There are 16 residues in the CDR3. The junction had 6 bases not matched to a gene; V was cut back by 5 bases and J by 3 bases. Germline assignment: CDR1 SGHTA and CDR2 FQGNSA. The CDR3: CASSPRLAGGYNEQFF. The DNA for the CDR3 is TGTGCCAGCAGCCCCCGGCTAGCGGGGGGCTACAATGAGCAGTTCTTC.

The V gene is TRBV2, the J gene TRBJ1-4; the D gene is possibly TRBD1 (5 bases). The CDR3 has 15 amino acids. Germline V gives CDR1 SNHLY, CDR2 FYNNEI. V was pared by 8 bases and J by 0 bases, with 13 bases between. In DNA form, the CDR3 reads TGTGCCAGCGGCGGGGAGGGGTCAACTAATGAAAAACTGTTTTTT. This translates into CASGGEGSTNEKLFF.

This chain links TRBV7-9 with TRBJ2-6; unclear D gene. V lost 6 bases and J lost 0, with 9 bases in between. The CDR3 length is 15 residues. Germline lookup yields CDR1 SEHNR and CDR2 FQNEAQ (reference sequence). This chain's CDR3 is CASSYSNSGANVLTF. The CDR3, as DNA: TGTGCCAGCAGTTACAGCAACTCTGGGGCCAACGTCCTGACTTTC.

This chain links TRBV11-1 with TRBJ2-5; TRBD2 matches at 10 bases. This CDR3 has 16 amino acids. Unmatched junction bases numbered 6, after V lost 1 base and J lost 4 bases. Germline CDR1 reads SGHAT; CDR2 reads FQDESV (reference sequence). The CDR3 reads CASSLGAGGSVETQYF. The CDR3 coding sequence is TGTGCCAGCAGCTTAGGAGCGGGGGGGTCGGTAGAGACCCAGTACTTC.

The sample holds one count of this clone. The chain joins TRBV5-1 to TRBJ2-5; 7 positions agree with TRBD2. V shed 6 bases and J 2 bases; nucleotides not matched to a gene: 7. Germline V gene data show CDR1 as SGHRS and CDR2 as YFSETQ. This CDR3 has 14 residues. The CDR3 nucleotides are TGCGCCAGCAACGGGGGAGCGGGGCAAGAGACCCAGTACTTC. This encodes CASNGGAGQETQYF.

V usage is TRBV6-5 and J usage is TRBJ1-6; D is ambiguous. Germline V lookup: CDR1 MNHEY, CDR2 SVGAGI. V was cut by 6 bases and J by 4 bases, with 13 bases left in between. This CDR3 spans 15 amino acids. As DNA, the CDR3 is TGTGCCAGCAGGAAGGTGAGGGAGTATAATTCACCCCTCCACTTT. This encodes CASRKVREYNSPLHF.

This chain links TRBV7-6 with TRBJ2-3; no firm D call. V was cut by 5 bases and J by 6 bases, with 12 bases left in between. From germline, CDR1 is SGHVS and CDR2 FNYEAQ. CDR3 length: 13 amino acids. The CDR3, as DNA: TGTGCCAGCAGCCCCGCGATCGGGGATACGCAGTATTTT. Its translation is CASSPAIGDTQYF.

This clone occurred once. The V gene is TRBV7-9, the J gene TRBJ1-2; D is ambiguous. The V end lost 5 bases, the J end lost 0 bases, and 10 bases lay between the germline ends. Germline CDR1 and CDR2: SEHNR and FQNEAQ (reference sequence). CDR3 size: 14 residues. The CDR3 DNA reads as TGTGCCAGCAGCCTGAGTCGGGCTAACTATGGCTACACCTTC. This encodes CASSLSRANYGYTF.

J is TRBJ2-7 and V is TRBV27; D is unresolved. The germline CDR1 and CDR2 sequences are MNHEY and SMNVEV (reference sequence). The CDR3 loop spans 14 amino acids. V was shortened by 2 bases and J by 0 bases, with 8 bases between the two germline ends. The CDR3 coding sequence is TGTGCCAGCAGTTTAACAGTGAGCTCCTACGAGCAGTACGTC. The encoded protein is CASSLTVSSYEQYV.

The chain employs TRBV27 and TRBJ1-5; TRBD1 agrees at 7 bases. Germline V gene lookup returns CDR1 MNHEY and CDR2 SMNVEV (reference sequence). V lost 6 bases to trimming and J lost 2 bases; unmatched junction nucleotides: 10. This CDR3 is built from 16 residues. CDR3 in DNA: TGTGCCAGCAGATTGACAGGGCGCGACGGCAATCAGCCCCAGCATTTT. This encodes CASRLTGRDGNQPQHF.

The chain carries TRBV11-3 and TRBJ1-1; 7 bases are a match to TRBD1. The germline CDR1 and CDR2 sequences are SGHNT and YENEEA. V was pared by 11 bases and J by 5 bases, with 5 bases of the junction left unmatched. CDR3 length: 11 amino acids. CDR3 amino acids: CAVGRGTEAFF. In nucleotides, the CDR3 is TGTGCCGTGGGCAGGGGGACTGAAGCTTTCTTT.

The gene calls are TRBV2 and TRBJ1-2; 11 bases map to TRBD1. Germline-derived CDR1 and CDR2 are SNHLY and FYNNEI. The CDR3 sequence is 13 residues long. With V trimmed by 9 bases and J by 5 bases, 5 bases remained unmatched. The CDR3, as DNA: TGTGCCAGTGAGGGACAGGGGGTTTATGGCTACACCTTC. Translating gives CASEGQGVYGYTF.

The chain is built from TRBV28 and TRBJ2-1, with 11 bases lining up with TRBD1. Germline V gene sequence: CDR1 MDHEN, CDR2 SYDVKM. Germline trimming cut 6 bases from V and 7 bases from J; bases unmatched to any gene: 11. The CDR3 covers 16 residues. The CDR3 reads CASRDSGTGGGNEQFF. DNA of the CDR3: TGTGCCAGCAGGGACTCCGGGACAGGGGGTGGGAATGAGCAGTTCTTC.